These T cell receptor beta chains were read from a single sample in a study of B cell selection in AIRE deficiency. Sequenced by immunoSEQ multiplex PCR; TCRdb stores in-frame clones only, minus some. This table holds about 22,000 clones, about 94% found once. Sequences were obtained from Tregs sorted from PBMCs. The source is a human donor with AIRE deficiency. Each CDR3 is given with its conserved first and last residue. A D gene is named only where the DNA matches it firmly. The listing skips clone size in some rows; elsewhere it reads once, few, many or a size class.

TRBJ2-6	NA	NA	TRBV7-3	TGTGCCAGCAGCTTAAGGGGGCCTGGGGCCAACGTCCTGACTTTC	CASSLRGPGANVLTF
TRBJ2-2	TRBD1	NA	TRBV5-4	TGTGCCTATCAAGGGGGACAGGGAAGGTGGGACACCGGGGAGCTGTTTTTT	CAYQGGQGRWDTGELFF
TRBJ2-3	NA	NA	TRBV11-2	TGTGCCAGCAGCCCGAGCCGACAGTCAGATACGCAGTATTTT	CASSPSRQSDTQYF
TRBJ2-5	NA	NA	TRBV18	TGTGCCAGCTCACAGGAGACCCAGTACTTC	CASSQETQYF
TRBJ2-1	TRBD2	NA	TRBV28	TGTGCCAGCAGTTTATCCCGGACGGGACTAGCGGGAGGACTATACAATGAGCAGTTCTTC	CASSLSRTGLAGGLYNEQFF
TRBJ2-7	NA	NA	TRBV27	TGTGCCAGCAGCCACGGCCCCTCCTACGAGCAGTACTTC	CASSHGPSYEQYF
TRBJ1-2	NA	NA	TRBV18	TGTGCCAGCTCACCAGTTGGGGGGAACTATGGCTACACCTTC	CASSPVGGNYGYTF
TRBJ2-6	TRBD1	once	TRBV12-5	TGTGCTAGTGGTTTGGTGCCTAGACAGGGATTCTTTGGGGCCAACGTCCTGACTTTC	CASGLVPRQGFFGANVLTF
TRBJ2-3	NA	NA	TRBV7-2	TGTGCCAGCAGCTTAGGGTTTTTGGCAGATACGCAGTATTTT	CASSLGFLADTQYF
TRBJ1-5	NA	NA	TRBV18	TGTGCCAGCTCACCGGCCCTCGGCCTAGGACAGCCCCAGCATTTT	CASSPALGLGQPQHF
TRBJ1-2	NA	NA	TRBV29-1	TGCAGTGCTCCATTCGAGGGCTCTAACTATGGCTACACCTTC	CSAPFEGSNYGYTF
TRBJ1-2	NA	NA	TRBV4-3	TGCGCCAGCAGCCAAGATCCCCAGGGGCCCACCTATGGCTACACCTTC	CASSQDPQGPTYGYTF
TRBJ2-1	NA	NA	TRBV28	TGTGCCAGCAGTGCATTCCGGGTCCTTAACAATGAGCAGTTCTTC	CASSAFRVLNNEQFF
TRBJ2-3	NA	NA	TRBV6-1	TGTGCCAGCTGCCAGAATAGGGTGCTCACAGATACGCAGTATTTT	CASCQNRVLTDTQYF
TRBJ2-4	TRBD2	NA	TRBV11-2	TGTGCCAGCAGCACGGATCGGACTAGCGACATTCAGTACTTC	CASSTDRTSDIQYF
TRBJ1-3	NA	NA	TRBV6-6	TGTGCCAGCAGTTCAATTACAGGCGCATCTGGAAACACCATATATTTT	CASSSITGASGNTIYF